The present T cell receptor beta chain was sequenced within a study of response to subunit inactivated influenza vaccine (dated by TCRdb to the late 2010s). Describing the broader study: Deep quantitative T cell receptor repertoire profiling was used in the study to track responses to a trivalent subunit inactivated influenza vaccine. Points the paper makes about the study in general: According to the authors, only a limited number of new T cells may be recruited by each seasonal influenza vaccination.

Reading the germline V gene gives CDR1 ENHRY and CDR2 SYGVKD. V lost 5 bases and J lost 4 bases; the stretch between them is 9 bases long. The CDR3 numbers 13 residues from cysteine through phenylalanine. Here the CDR3 DNA is all that survives: 39 bases in frame from base 1. About this clonotype: This clone's antigen is unknown. No much larger clone is present one base from it, and per-base qualities are unavailable.

Libraries were constructed by RT-PCR. The data were produced on an Illumina HiSeq 2500. TCRdb cleaned the public reads at Q25 with fastp, built clones with MiXCR and kept in-frame beta chains. All rows with the same CDR3 protein become a single entry with the most common DNA and genes. In this sample the table shows some 800,000 distinct CDR3 sequences, 21% of which occur a single time. About 9.4% of the sample goes to the ten largest clones. This sequence uses TRBV10-3 and TRBJ1-3; matching of 6 bases hints at TRBD1 as the D gene. This specimen was PBMCs from blood, taken less than 6 days after vaccination. The TCR sequence derives from a man aged 50 to 59 who received an inactivated influenza vaccine. Donor details come from another sample of the same person, matched by shared clones. This receptor has the CDR3 CAISTGIGNTIYF. The base sequence is TGTGCCATCAGTACAGGGATCGGAAACACCATATATTTT.